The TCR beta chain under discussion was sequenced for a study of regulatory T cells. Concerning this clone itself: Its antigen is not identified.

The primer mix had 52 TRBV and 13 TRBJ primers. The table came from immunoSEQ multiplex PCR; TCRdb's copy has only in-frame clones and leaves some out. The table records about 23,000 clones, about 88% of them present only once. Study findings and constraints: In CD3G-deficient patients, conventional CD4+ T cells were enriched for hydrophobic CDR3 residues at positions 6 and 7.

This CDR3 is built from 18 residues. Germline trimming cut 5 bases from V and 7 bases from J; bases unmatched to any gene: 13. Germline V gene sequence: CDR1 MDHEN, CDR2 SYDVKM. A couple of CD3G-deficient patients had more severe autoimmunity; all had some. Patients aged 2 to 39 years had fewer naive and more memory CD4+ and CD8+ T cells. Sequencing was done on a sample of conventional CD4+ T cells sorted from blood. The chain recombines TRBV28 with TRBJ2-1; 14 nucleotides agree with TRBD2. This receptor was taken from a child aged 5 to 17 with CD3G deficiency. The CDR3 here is CASSNTYGTSGRRNEQFF. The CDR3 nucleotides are TGTGCCAGCAGTAATACCTACGGGACTAGCGGGAGAAGAAATGAGCAGTTCTTC.